This TCR beta chain was sequenced during a study of vaccination and CD4 T cells after COVID-19. General study results and limits: The median count of SARS-CoV-2-reactive clonotypes rose from approximately 21 to 40, not significantly.

The time point denotes: late sampling 161 to 241 days after vaccination in three convalescent patients. Turning to this clonotype: Its antigen is not known.

One entry per CDR3 protein, called by TCRdb with MiXCR from the PCR reads. The data show approximately 36,000 distinct CDR3 sequences, about 35% seen once. CDR3 size: 15 residues. Germline V gene lookup returns CDR1 GTSNPN and CDR2 SVGIG (reference sequence). Trimming took off 0 bases at V and 2 bases at J, with 11 bases between the two ends. This receptor was obtained from a human donor who had recovered from COVID-19. Sequenced material: CD4+ T cells from blood, taken about 7 months after SARS-CoV-2 vaccination. The chain has TRBV30 and TRBJ1-5; TRBD1 might be the D (6 bases). As DNA, the CDR3 is TGTGCCTGGAGTGTAATGGGGGCCGGCAATCAGCCCCAGCATTTT. This sequence encodes CAWSVMGAGNQPQHF.